This T cell receptor beta chain comes out of a study of brain T cells in children with intractable seizures. The data were produced by immunoSEQ multiplex PCR, yet TCRdb's version contains in-frame clones alone and is incomplete. The repertoire holds approximately 44,000 clones, more than 80% seen once, with 5% to 7.5% in the top ten. The CDR3 sequence is 15 residues long. Trimming took 4 bases from V and 1 from J; bases not matched to a gene: 3. Germline CDR1 is SGHDT and CDR2 is YYEEEE. The chain couples TRBV5-6 to TRBJ2-2; TRBD1 matches at 8 bases. This specimen consisted of peripheral blood, obtained at surgery. The receptor was isolated from a girl aged 2 to 9 with tuberous sclerosis and intractable seizures. The CDR3 coding sequence is TGTGCCAGCAGCCCCGGGACAGGGAACACCGGGGAGCTGTTTTTT. Protein product: CASSPGTGNTGELFF.